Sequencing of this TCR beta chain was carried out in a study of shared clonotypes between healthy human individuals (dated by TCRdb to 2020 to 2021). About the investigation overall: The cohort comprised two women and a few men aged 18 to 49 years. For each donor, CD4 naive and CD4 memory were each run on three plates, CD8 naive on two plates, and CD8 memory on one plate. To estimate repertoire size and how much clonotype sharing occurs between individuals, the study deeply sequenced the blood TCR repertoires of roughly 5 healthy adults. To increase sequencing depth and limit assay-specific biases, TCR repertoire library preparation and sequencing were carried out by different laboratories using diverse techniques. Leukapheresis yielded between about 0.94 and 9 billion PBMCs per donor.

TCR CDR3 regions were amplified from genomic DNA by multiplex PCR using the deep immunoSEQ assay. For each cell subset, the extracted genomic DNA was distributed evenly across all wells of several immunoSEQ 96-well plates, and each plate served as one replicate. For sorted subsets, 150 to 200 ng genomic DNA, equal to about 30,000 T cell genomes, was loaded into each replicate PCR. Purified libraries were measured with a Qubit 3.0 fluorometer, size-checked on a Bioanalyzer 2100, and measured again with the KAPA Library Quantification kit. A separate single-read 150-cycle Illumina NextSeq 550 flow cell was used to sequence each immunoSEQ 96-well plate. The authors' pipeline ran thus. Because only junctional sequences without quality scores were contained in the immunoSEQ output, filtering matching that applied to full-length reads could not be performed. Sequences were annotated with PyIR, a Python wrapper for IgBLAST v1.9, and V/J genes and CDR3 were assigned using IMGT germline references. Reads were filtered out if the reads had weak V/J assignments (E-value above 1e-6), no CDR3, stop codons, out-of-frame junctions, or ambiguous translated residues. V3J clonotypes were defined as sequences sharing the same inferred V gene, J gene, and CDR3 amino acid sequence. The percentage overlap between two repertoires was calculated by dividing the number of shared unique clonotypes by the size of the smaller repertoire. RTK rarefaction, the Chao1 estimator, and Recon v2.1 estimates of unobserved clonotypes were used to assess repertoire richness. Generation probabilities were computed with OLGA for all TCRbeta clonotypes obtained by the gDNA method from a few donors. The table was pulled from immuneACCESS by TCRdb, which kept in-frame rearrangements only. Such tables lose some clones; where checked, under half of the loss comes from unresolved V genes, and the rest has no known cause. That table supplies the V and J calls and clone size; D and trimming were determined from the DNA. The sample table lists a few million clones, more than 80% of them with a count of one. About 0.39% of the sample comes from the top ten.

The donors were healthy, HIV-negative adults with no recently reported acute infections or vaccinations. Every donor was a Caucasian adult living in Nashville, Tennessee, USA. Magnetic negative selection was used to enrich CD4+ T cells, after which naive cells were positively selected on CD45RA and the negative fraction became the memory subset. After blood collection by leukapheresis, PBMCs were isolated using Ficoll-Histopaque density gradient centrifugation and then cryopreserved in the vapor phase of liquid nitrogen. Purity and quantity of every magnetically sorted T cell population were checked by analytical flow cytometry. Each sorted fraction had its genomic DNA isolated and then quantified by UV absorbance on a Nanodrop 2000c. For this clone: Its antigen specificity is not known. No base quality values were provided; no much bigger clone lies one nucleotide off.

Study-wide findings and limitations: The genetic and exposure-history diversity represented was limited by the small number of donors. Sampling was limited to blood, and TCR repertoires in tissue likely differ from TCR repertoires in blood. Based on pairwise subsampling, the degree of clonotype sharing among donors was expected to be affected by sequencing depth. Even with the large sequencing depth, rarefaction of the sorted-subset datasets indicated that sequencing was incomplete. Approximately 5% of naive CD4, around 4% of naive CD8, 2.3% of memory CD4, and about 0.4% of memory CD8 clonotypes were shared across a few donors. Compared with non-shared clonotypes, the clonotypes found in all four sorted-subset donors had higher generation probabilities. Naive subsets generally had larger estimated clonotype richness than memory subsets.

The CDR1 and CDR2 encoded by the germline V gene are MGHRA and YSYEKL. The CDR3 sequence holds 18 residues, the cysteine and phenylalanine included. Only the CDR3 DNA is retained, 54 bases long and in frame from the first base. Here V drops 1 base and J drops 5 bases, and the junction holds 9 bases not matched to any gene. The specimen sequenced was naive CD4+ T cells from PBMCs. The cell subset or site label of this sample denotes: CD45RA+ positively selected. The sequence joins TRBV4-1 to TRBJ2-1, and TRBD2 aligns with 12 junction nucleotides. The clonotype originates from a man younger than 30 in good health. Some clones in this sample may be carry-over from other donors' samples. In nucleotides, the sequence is TGCGCCAGCAGCCAAGTTAATCTAGCGGGAGGGCTGAACAATGAGCAGTTCTTC. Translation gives CASSQVNLAGGLNNEQFF.